The source of this TCR beta chain is a study of regulatory T cells in long-lasting Graves disease. Indicated time point: newly diagnosed GD, antithyroid drugs for less than 3 months. PBMC-extracted RNA yielded the TCR library. Study-wide results and caveats: A limited number of samples was an acknowledged limitation.

Germline loops: CDR1 MNHNS, CDR2 SASEGT. The CDR3 covers 16 residues. J gave up 4 bases and V 2 bases, and 8 bases lay outside the gene matches. Arm-PCR of CDR3 regions and iRepertoire HTBI primers were used to build TCR beta libraries. As originally analysed: Analysis of the samples identified roughly 62 TRBV and 13 to 15 TRBJ segments. One entry per CDR3 protein results from TCRdb running MiXCR on the multiplex PCR reads. It is TCRdb's table, rather than the study itself, that gives the V and J calls and clone size. The sample has about 560,000 distinct CDR3 sequences; approximately 16% are singletons. This clonotype was counted at least ten times. The antigen is unknown. These data also formed part of another study, on T cells in Graves' hyperthyroidism and ophthalmopathy. That paper notes: In the first-round RT-PCR of the TCR CDR3, the HTBI primer set was used. Using 13 V-J features, a model discriminated ophthalmopathy from stable hyperthyroidism.

The J gene is TRBJ2-3, the V gene TRBV6-1; 8 bases are a match to TRBD2. The TCR originated in a man aged 18 to 29 with Graves disease. The sequencing here drew on peripheral blood mononuclear cells (PBMCs), taken at new diagnosis, from a patient treated with antithyroid drugs. CDR3 DNA sequence: TGTGCCAGCAGTGAACGCGCGGGGGGCAGTGCAGATACGCAGTATTTT. This sequence encodes CASSERAGGSADTQYF.